The rows below give T cell receptor beta chains drawn from one sample of a study of CD8 T cells in Susac syndrome. TCRdb reanalysed the immunoSEQ multiplex PCR reads using MiXCR and keeps one entry per CDR3 protein. The repertoire holds about 300,000 distinct CDR3 sequences, with over 75% as singletons. The sequencing sample was made of CD8+ T cells from PBMCs. The source is a human donor with multiple sclerosis. Each CDR3 is given with its conserved first and last residue. A D gene is named only where the DNA matches it firmly. Only part of the rows carry a size: once, few, many, or a class if the clone is expanded.

TRBV27	once	TRBD2	TRBJ2-1	TGTGCCAGCAGTTTATGGGCGAGCGGGAGGTACAATAAGCAGTTCTTC	CASSLWASGRYNKQFF
TRBV7-2	.	.	TRBJ1-1	TGTGCCAGCAGCCAGCTATTATTGAACACTGAAGCTTTCTTT	CASSQLLLNTEAFF
TRBV10-1	.	TRBD2	TRBJ2-7	TGCGCCAGCAGTGAATACCTAGCGGGAGAGGGCTCCTACGAGCAGTACTTC	CASSEYLAGEGSYEQYF
TRBV5-1	.	.	TRBJ2-2	TGCGCCAGCAGCTTGGGCTACGGTCTGCAGGGGTATGGCGGGGAGCTGTTTTTT	CASSLGYGLQGYGGELFF
TRBV4-1	.	.	TRBJ2-2	TGCGCCAGCAGCCAAGAAAGGGAACAGCCAAGGCCCGGGGAGCTGTTTTTT	CASSQEREQPRPGELFF
TRBV4-3	.	.	TRBJ1-2	TGCGCCAGCAGCCAACTACTACCCCCCCCCGGGGGCTATGGCTACACCTTC	CASSQLLPPPGGYGYTF
TRBV19	.	TRBD1	TRBJ2-7	TGTGCCAGTAGTGTCGGACAGGGACACGAGCAGTACTTC	CASSVGQGHEQYF
TRBV6-2/TRBV6-3	.	TRBD1	TRBJ1-1	TGTGCCAGCAGCTTCGACCCTTTCAGGGGGCGTTGGACTGAAGCTTTCTTT	CASSFDPFRGRWTEAFF
TRBV4-3	.	TRBD1	TRBJ2-1	TGCGCCAGCAGCCAAGGACAGGGGGCCTACAATGAGCAGTTCTTC	CASSQGQGAYNEQFF
TRBV4-1	.	.	TRBJ2-6	TGCGCCAGCAGCCAAGAGGGGTCGCAGCCCCGCTCTGGGGCCAACGTCCTGACTTTC	CASSQEGSQPRSGANVLTF
TRBV7-9	.	.	TRBJ2-5	TGTGCCAGCAGCTTACCCCCCTCGACGAGCGGGCGTCAAGAGACCCAGTACTTC	CASSLPPSTSGRQETQYF
TRBV12-5	.	.	TRBJ2-2	TGTGCTAGTGCCCAGCCGGGGGTAGGGGATATTAGTCACGGGGAGCTGTTTTTT	CASAQPGVGDISHGELFF
TRBV27	.	.	TRBJ2-1	TGTGCCAGCAGTCCTTGGAACGAATGGTACAATGAGCAGTTCTTC	CASSPWNEWYNEQFF
TRBV6-1	few	TRBD1	TRBJ1-4	TGTGCCAGCAGTCCGTGGGGACAGCAAAATGAAAAACTGTTTTTT	CASSPWGQQNEKLFF
TRBV13	.	.	TRBJ2-7	TGTGCCAGCAGCTTAGGGGGCAGCCCCTCCTACGAGCAGTACTTC	CASSLGGSPSYEQYF
TRBV27	.	TRBD1	TRBJ1-3	TGTGCCAGCAGTACTTATCCGACCCAGGGGGAGCCTGGAAACACCATATATTTT	CASSTYPTQGEPGNTIYF
TRBV7-9	.	.	TRBJ1-3	TGTGCCAGCCCTCCGGACTCGCCATTCTTCTCTGGAAACACCATATATTTT	CASPPDSPFFSGNTIYF
TRBV9	.	.	TRBJ1-4	TGTGCCAGCAGCGTAGGGGATGCTAATGAAAAACTGTTTTTT	CASSVGDANEKLFF
TRBV7-9	.	.	TRBJ1-1	TGTGCCAGCAGCTTTGTCCAGGATACCCGAGGATCAGCTTTCTTT	CASSFVQDTRGSAFF
TRBV27	.	.	TRBJ2-2	TGTGCCAGCACCACCATGTTGGGGAGCGGGGAGCTGTTTTTT	CASTTMLGSGELFF
TRBV7-3	.	.	TRBJ2-7	TGTGCCAGCAGCTTAATTGGTCCGGGACGACACGAGCAGTACTTC	CASSLIGPGRHEQYF
TRBV4-3	.	.	TRBJ2-2	TGCGCCAGCAGGCTGGGGGGCTTCAACACCGGGGAGCTGTTTTTT	CASRLGGFNTGELFF
TRBV11-1	.	.	TRBJ2-3	TGTGCCAGCAGCTTATCAGAGGATCCAGATACGCAGTATTTT	CASSLSEDPDTQYF
TRBV29-1	.	TRBD2	TRBJ2-3	TGCAGCGTTGTTCCTAGCGGGGGTCTCACAGATACGCAGTATTTT	CSVVPSGGLTDTQYF
TRBV5-5	.	.	TRBJ2-3	TGTGCCAGCAGCCTTCAGACACTCACAGATACGCAGTATTTT	CASSLQTLTDTQYF
TRBV5-1	.	TRBD1	TRBJ2-7	TGCGCCAGCAGCTTCCTAGGACAGGGGAGTTCCTACGAGCAGTACTTC	CASSFLGQGSSYEQYF
TRBV9	.	.	TRBJ2-1	TGTGCCAGCAGCGCCTATGACAGCCGGCTAACTTCCTACAATGAGCAGTTCTTC	CASSAYDSRLTSYNEQFF
TRBV6-1	few	.	TRBJ2-3	TGTGCCAGCAGCGCACACAGCACAGATACGCAGTATTTT	CASSAHSTDTQYF
TRBV24-1	.	.	TRBJ2-7	TGTGCCACCAGTACCGGGCCCAACTCCTACGAGCAGTACTTC	CATSTGPNSYEQYF
TRBV4-3	.	.	TRBJ1-5	TGCGCCAGCAGCCAAGGGTGGCCGTCCAGTCAGCCCCAGCATTTT	CASSQGWPSSQPQHF
TRBV28	.	.	TRBJ2-4	TGTGCCACCTCCTTGGGTTTAGCCAAAAACATTCAGTACTTC	CATSLGLAKNIQYF
TRBV7-9	once	TRBD1	TRBJ1-4	TGTGCCAGCTTAAGCTTAGGTCCAGGGGGTGAAAAACTGTTTTTT	CASLSLGPGGEKLFF
TRBV4-1	.	TRBD1	TRBJ1-4	TGCGCCAGCAACCAGGGGGCAACAGAAAAACTGTTTTTT	CASNQGATEKLFF
TRBV21-1	.	.	TRBJ1-6	TGTGCCAGCAGCAAGCGGTCACGGGTTTTGAGTAATTCACCCCTCCACTTT	CASSKRSRVLSNSPLHF
TRBV7-8	.	.	TRBJ2-5	TGTGCCAGCAGCTTAACGGCAGGGGAAGAGACCCAGTACTTC	CASSLTAGEETQYF
TRBV13	.	.	TRBJ2-3	TGTGCCAGCAGCTTAGAGCCAGCGGGCCTCACAGATACGCAGTATTTT	CASSLEPAGLTDTQYF
TRBV21-1	.	.	TRBJ2-7	TGTGCCAGCAGCAATTTGAGAGCCCTCCGGGGGTCCTACGAGCAGTACTTC	CASSNLRALRGSYEQYF
TRBV20-1	.	.	TRBJ2-7	TGCAGTGCTAGAGATCGGAGCGGTGAATTGGGAACCTACGAGCAGTACTTC	CSARDRSGELGTYEQYF
TRBV6-5	.	.	TRBJ1-1	TGTGCCAGCAGTAGGACACACACTGAAGCTTTCTTT	CASSRTHTEAFF